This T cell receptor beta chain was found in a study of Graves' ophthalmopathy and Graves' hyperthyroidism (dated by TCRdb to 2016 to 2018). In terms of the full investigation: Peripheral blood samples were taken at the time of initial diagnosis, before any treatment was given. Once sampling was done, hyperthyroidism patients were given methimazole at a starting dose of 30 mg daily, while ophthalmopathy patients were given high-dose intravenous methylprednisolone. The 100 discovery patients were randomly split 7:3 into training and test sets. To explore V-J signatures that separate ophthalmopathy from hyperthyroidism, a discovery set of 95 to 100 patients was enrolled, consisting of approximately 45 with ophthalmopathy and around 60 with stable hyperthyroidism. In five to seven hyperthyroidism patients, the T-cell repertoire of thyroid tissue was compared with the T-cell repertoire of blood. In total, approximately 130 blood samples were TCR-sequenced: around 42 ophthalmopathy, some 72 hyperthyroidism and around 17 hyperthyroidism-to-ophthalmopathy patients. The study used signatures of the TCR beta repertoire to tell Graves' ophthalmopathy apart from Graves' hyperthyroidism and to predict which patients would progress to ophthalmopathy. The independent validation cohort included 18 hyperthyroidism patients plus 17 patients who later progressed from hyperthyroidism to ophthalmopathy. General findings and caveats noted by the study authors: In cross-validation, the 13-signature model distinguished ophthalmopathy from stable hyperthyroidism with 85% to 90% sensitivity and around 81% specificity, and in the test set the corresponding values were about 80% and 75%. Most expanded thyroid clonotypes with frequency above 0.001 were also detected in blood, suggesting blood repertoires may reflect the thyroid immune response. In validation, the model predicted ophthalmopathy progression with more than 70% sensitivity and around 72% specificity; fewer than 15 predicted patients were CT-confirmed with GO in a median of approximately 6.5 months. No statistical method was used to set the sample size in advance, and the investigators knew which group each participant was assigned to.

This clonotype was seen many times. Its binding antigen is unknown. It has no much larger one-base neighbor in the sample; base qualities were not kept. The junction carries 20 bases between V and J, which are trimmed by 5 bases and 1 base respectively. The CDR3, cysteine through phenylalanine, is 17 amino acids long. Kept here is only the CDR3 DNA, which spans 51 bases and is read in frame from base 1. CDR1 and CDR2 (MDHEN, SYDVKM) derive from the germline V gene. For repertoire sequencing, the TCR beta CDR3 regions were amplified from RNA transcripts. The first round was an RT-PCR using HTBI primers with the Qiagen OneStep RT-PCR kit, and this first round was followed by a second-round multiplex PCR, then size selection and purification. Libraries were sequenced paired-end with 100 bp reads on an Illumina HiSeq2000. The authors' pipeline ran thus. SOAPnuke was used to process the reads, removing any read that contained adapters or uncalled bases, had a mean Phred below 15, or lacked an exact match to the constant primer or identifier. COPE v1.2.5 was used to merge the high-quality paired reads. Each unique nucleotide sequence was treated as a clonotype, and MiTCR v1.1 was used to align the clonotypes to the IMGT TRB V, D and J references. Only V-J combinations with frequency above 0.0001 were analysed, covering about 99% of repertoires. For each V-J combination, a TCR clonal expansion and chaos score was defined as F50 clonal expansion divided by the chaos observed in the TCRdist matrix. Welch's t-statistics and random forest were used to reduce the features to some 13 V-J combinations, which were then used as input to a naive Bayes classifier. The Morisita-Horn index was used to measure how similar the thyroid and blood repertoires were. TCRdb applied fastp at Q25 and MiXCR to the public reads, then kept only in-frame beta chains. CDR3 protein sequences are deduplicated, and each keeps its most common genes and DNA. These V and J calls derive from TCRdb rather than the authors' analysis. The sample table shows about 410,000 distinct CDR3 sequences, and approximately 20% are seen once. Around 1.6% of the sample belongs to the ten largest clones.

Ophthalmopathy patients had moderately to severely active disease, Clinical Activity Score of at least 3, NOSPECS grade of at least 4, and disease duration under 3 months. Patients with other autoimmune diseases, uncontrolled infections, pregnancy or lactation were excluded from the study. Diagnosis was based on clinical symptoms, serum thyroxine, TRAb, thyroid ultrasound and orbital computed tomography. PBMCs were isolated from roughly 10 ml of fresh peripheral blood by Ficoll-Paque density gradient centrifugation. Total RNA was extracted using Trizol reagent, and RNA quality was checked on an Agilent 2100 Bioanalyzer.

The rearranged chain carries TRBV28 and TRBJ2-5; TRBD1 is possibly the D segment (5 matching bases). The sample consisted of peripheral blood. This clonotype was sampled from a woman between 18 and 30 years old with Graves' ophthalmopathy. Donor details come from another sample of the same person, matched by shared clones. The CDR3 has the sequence CASSPDPLGQIQETQYF. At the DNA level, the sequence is TGTGCCAGCAGTCCCGACCCGTTGGGGCAGATCCAAGAGACCCAGTACTTC.